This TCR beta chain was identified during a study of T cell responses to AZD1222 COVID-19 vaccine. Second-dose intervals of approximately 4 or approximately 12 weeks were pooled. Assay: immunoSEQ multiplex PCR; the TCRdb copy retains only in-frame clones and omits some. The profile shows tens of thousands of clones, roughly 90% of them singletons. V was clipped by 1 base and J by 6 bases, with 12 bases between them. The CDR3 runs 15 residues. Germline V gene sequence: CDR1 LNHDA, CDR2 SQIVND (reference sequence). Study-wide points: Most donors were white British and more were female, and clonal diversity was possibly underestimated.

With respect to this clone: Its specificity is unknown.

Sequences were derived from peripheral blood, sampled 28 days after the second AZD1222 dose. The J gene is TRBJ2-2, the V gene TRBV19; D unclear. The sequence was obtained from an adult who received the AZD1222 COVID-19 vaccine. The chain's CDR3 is CASSIGSRTAGELFF. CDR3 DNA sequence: TGTGCCAGTAGTATAGGGTCGCGCACTGCCGGGGAGCTGTTTTTT.